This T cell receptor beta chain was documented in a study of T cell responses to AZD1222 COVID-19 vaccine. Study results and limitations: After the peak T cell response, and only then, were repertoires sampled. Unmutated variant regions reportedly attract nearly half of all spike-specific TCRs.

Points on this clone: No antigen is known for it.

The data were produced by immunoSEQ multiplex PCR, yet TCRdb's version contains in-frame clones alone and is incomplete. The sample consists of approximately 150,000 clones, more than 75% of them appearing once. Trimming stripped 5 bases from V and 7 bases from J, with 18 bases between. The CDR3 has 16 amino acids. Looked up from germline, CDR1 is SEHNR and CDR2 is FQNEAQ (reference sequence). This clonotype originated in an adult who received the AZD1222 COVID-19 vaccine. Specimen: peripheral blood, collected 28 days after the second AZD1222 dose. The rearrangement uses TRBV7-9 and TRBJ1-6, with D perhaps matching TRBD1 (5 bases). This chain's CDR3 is CASSIQTGRLNSPLHF. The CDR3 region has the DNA TGTGCCAGCAGCATACAAACAGGACGACTCAATTCACCCCTCCACTTT.